These T cell receptor beta chains were read from a single sample in a study of regulatory dendritic cells for organ transplantation. The antigens of these receptors remain unknown. Assay: immunoSEQ multiplex PCR; the TCRdb copy retains only in-frame clones and omits some. The data contain under 15,000 clones, roughly 69% of them singletons. Sample: naive CD4+ T cells from blood cultured with regulatory dendritic cells. The origin of the receptors is a human donor in good health. Each CDR3 is given with its conserved first and last residue. The order of the fields is CDR3 length, D gene, V gene, clone size, J gene, CDR3 protein, CDR3 DNA. A D gene is named only where the DNA matches it firmly. Clone size is not always given. Where it is, it says once, few, many or a class for expanded clones.

length: 15; D: TRBD1; V: TRBV9; size: -; J: TRBJ2-5; CDR3: CASSVGGQDPGTQYF; DNA: TGTGCCAGCAGCGTAGGGGGACAGGACCCTGGGACCCAGTACTTC
length: 14; D: -; V: TRBV5-4; size: -; J: TRBJ1-2; CDR3: CASSFDLQPGDGTF; DNA: TGTGCCAGCAGCTTCGACCTTCAGCCAGGGGATGGTACCTTC
length: 14; D: -; V: TRBV5-1; size: -; J: TRBJ2-1; CDR3: CASSLAVAYNEQFF; DNA: TGCGCCAGCAGCTTGGCGGTCGCCTACAATGAGCAGTTCTTC
length: 13; D: -; V: TRBV5-4; size: -; J: TRBJ2-5; CDR3: CASSRGTEETQYF; DNA: TGTGCCAGCAGCCGGGGGACAGAAGAGACCCAGTACTTC
length: 15; D: -; V: TRBV2; size: few; J: TRBJ2-2; CDR3: CASRKQSGVTGELFF; DNA: TGTGCCAGCAGAAAACAGTCGGGAGTTACCGGGGAGCTGTTTTTT
length: 16; D: -; V: TRBV7-2; size: -; J: TRBJ2-6; CDR3: CASSLLRQSRANVLTF; DNA: TGTGCCAGCAGCTTACTGCGACAAAGTCGGGCCAACGTCCTGACTTTC
length: 17; D: TRBD1; V: TRBV5-1; size: -; J: TRBJ1-2; CDR3: CASSLRSGQGTNYGYTF; DNA: TGCGCCAGCTCCCTTAGGAGTGGACAGGGGACTAACTATGGCTACACCTTC
length: 14; D: TRBD1; V: TRBV4-1; size: few; J: TRBJ1-2; CDR3: CASSLRQGEGGYTF; DNA: TGCGCCAGCAGCTTAAGACAGGGGGAGGGCGGCTACACCTTC
length: 13; D: TRBD1; V: TRBV5-1; size: -; J: TRBJ2-7; CDR3: CASSLGTGDEQYF; DNA: TGCGCCAGCAGCTTGGGGACAGGGGACGAGCAGTACTTC
length: 15; D: TRBD1; V: TRBV18; size: once; J: TRBJ1-5; CDR3: CASSQETGSQQPQHF; DNA: TGTGCCAGCTCACAAGAGACAGGGTCTCAACAGCCCCAGCATTTT
length: 15; D: -; V: TRBV6-5; size: -; J: TRBJ2-2; CDR3: CASKGGQMNTGELFF; DNA: TGTGCCAGCAAGGGCGGACAGATGAACACCGGGGAGCTGTTTTTT
length: 17; D: TRBD1; V: TRBV27; size: -; J: TRBJ1-4; CDR3: CASSLLRQGASDEKLFF; DNA: TGTGCCAGCAGTTTATTACGTCAGGGGGCGAGCGATGAAAAACTGTTTTTT
length: 15; D: -; V: TRBV6-5; size: -; J: TRBJ2-1; CDR3: CASSSAPASYNEQFF; DNA: TGTGCCAGCAGTTCAGCGCCCGCCTCCTACAATGAGCAGTTCTTC
length: 13; D: -; V: TRBV27; size: -; J: TRBJ2-5; CDR3: CASSPDRQETQYF; DNA: TGTGCCAGCAGTCCTGACAGGCAAGAGACCCAGTACTTC
length: 14; D: TRBD1; V: TRBV5-1; size: -; J: TRBJ1-2; CDR3: CASSFTGEMAGYTF; DNA: TGCGCCAGCAGCTTTACAGGGGAAATGGCTGGCTACACCTTC
length: 15; D: TRBD2; V: TRBV5-1; size: few; J: TRBJ2-5; CDR3: CASSSLAGQVETQYF; DNA: TGCGCCAGCAGCTCCTTAGCGGGGCAGGTAGAGACCCAGTACTTC
length: 16; D: -; V: TRBV7-8; size: -; J: TRBJ1-3; CDR3: CASSKGRLISGNTIYF; DNA: TGTGCCAGCAGCAAAGGAAGACTAATCTCTGGAAACACCATATATTTT
length: 14; D: TRBD1; V: TRBV5-1; size: -; J: TRBJ2-5; CDR3: CASSSEGARETQYF; DNA: TGCGCCAGCAGCTCCGAGGGGGCCCGGGAGACCCAGTACTTC
length: 15; D: TRBD1; V: TRBV6-5; size: -; J: TRBJ2-7; CDR3: CASSGRQGGRYEQYF; DNA: TGTGCCAGCAGTGGGAGACAGGGGGGACGCTACGAGCAGTACTTC
length: 16; D: TRBD1; V: TRBV5-1; size: -; J: TRBJ1-6; CDR3: CASSLEYLTGGSPLHF; DNA: TGCGCCAGCAGCTTGGAATATCTAACAGGGGGGTCACCCCTCCACTTT
length: 15; D: -; V: TRBV4-3; size: -; J: TRBJ1-1; CDR3: CASSRVATGNTEAFF; DNA: TGCGCCAGCAGCCGAGTAGCGACAGGGAACACTGAAGCTTTCTTT
length: 17; D: TRBD2; V: TRBV14; size: -; J: TRBJ2-1; CDR3: CASSQRTSSGGYNEQFF; DNA: TGTGCCAGCAGCCAACGGACTTCAAGCGGGGGGTACAATGAGCAGTTCTTC
length: 16; D: TRBD2; V: TRBV7-2; size: -; J: TRBJ2-7; CDR3: CASSLDRLGGAYEQYF; DNA: TGTGCCAGCAGCTTAGATCGGCTGGGGGGGGCCTACGAGCAGTACTTC
length: 16; D: TRBD1; V: TRBV18; size: -; J: TRBJ1-1; CDR3: CASSPRQGGYHTEAFF; DNA: TGTGCCAGCTCACCCCGACAGGGGGGATACCACACTGAAGCTTTCTTT
length: 16; D: TRBD2; V: TRBV9; size: few; J: TRBJ2-3; CDR3: CASSVGASGGFDTQYF; DNA: TGTGCCAGCAGCGTAGGGGCTAGCGGGGGGTTTGATACGCAGTATTTT
length: 14; D: -; V: TRBV5-1; size: once; J: TRBJ2-5; CDR3: CASSSGGHQETQYF; DNA: TGCGCCAGCAGCTCGGGGGGCCACCAAGAGACCCAGTACTTC
length: 14; D: -; V: TRBV2; size: -; J: TRBJ2-5; CDR3: CASSEGVGVETQYF; DNA: TGTGCCAGCAGTGAAGGGGTAGGGGTTGAGACCCAGTACTTC
length: 14; D: -; V: TRBV7-9; size: -; J: TRBJ2-1; CDR3: CASSLSQSYNEQFF; DNA: TGTGCCAGCAGCTTATCTCAGTCCTACAATGAGCAGTTCTTC
length: 15; D: TRBD1; V: TRBV2; size: -; J: TRBJ1-4; CDR3: CASSIGQGKKEKLFF; DNA: TGTGCCAGCAGTATCGGACAGGGGAAGAAAGAAAAACTGTTTTTT
length: 15; D: TRBD1; V: TRBV6-5; size: few; J: TRBJ1-2; CDR3: CASSYQGQGIDGYTF; DNA: TGTGCCAGCAGTTACCAGGGACAGGGGATAGATGGCTACACCTTC
length: 13; D: TRBD2; V: TRBV5-1; size: once; J: TRBJ2-7; CDR3: CASSLGEGYEQYF; DNA: TGCGCCAGCAGCCTAGGGGAGGGGTACGAGCAGTACTTC
length: 15; D: -; V: TRBV18; size: few; J: TRBJ1-2; CDR3: CASSPQPQGSVGYTF; DNA: TGTGCCAGCTCCCCACAGCCGCAGGGTTCCGTTGGCTACACCTTC
length: 13; D: TRBD1; V: TRBV6-1; size: -; J: TRBJ1-1; CDR3: CASSENRGYEAFF; DNA: TGTGCCAGCAGTGAAAACAGGGGGTATGAAGCTTTCTTT
length: 15; D: TRBD1; V: TRBV18; size: -; J: TRBJ1-3; CDR3: CASSTGVVSGNTIYF; DNA: TGTGCCAGCTCCACAGGGGTTGTGTCTGGAAACACCATATATTTT
length: 14; D: TRBD1; V: TRBV14; size: -; J: TRBJ2-1; CDR3: CASSQVRGINEQFF; DNA: TGTGCCAGCAGCCAAGTCAGGGGGATAAATGAGCAGTTCTTC
length: 13; D: -; V: TRBV29-1; size: -; J: TRBJ1-1; CDR3: CSVEGQAGTEAFF; DNA: TGCAGCGTTGAGGGCCAGGCGGGAACTGAAGCTTTCTTT
length: 17; D: TRBD1; V: TRBV7-8; size: medium-sized; J: TRBJ1-2; CDR3: CASSQRPDRGIDYGYTF; DNA: TGTGCCAGCAGTCAAAGACCGGACAGGGGAATCGATTATGGCTACACCTTC
length: 14; D: -; V: TRBV19; size: -; J: TRBJ1-4; CDR3: CASSQGQLREKLFF; DNA: TGTGCCAGTAGTCAAGGACAACTGAGGGAAAAACTGTTTTTT
length: 12; D: -; V: TRBV9; size: -; J: TRBJ2-1; CDR3: CASSSRRNEQFF; DNA: TGTGCCAGCAGCTCCCGTCGGAATGAGCAGTTCTTC
length: 15; D: TRBD2; V: TRBV19; size: -; J: TRBJ2-1; CDR3: CASSFQRGERGEQFF; DNA: TGTGCCAGCTCCTTTCAGCGGGGGGAACGTGGAGAGCAGTTCTTC